This record looks at one TCR beta chain sequence and its context. Its target antigen remains unknown. No base qualities exist here, and no much larger clone lies one base off it. This sample is part of a study of blood T cell repertoires in COVID-19 (dated by TCRdb to about 2020). Concerning the study at large: Collaborator samples came from the United States, Italy and Spain and covered acute and convalescent phases of COVID-19. The material from the prospective study consisted of cDNA or gDNA derived from T cells, B-cell-depleted T cells, or PBMCs. Deeply sampled blood TCRbeta repertoires from subjects exposed to, actively infected with, or recovered from COVID-19 were included in the dataset. The repertoires were released in a freely available public database intended as a resource for research on the immune response to SARS-CoV-2. The samples were drawn from the first 160 participants of the ongoing ImmuneRACE study and from over a thousand subjects provided by 6 global collaborators. The sample metadata nearly always contained a de-identified subject ID, COVID-19 status, age in years and sex. Where available, HLA class I and class II types were taken from metadata supplied by the sample provider and were not determined by assay-based typing. Results the study describes overall, beyond this receptor: The amount of clinical and demographic metadata varied by source and participant and was provided uncurated.

From cysteine to phenylalanine, the CDR3 is 15 amino acids long. CDR3 DNA is the only sequence kept; it has 45 bases, read in frame from the first base. CDR1 LNHNV and CDR2 YYDKDF were looked up in the germline V gene (reference sequence). Deletion took 0 bases off V and 7 bases off J, with a span of 13 bases between the germline ends. Collaborating institutions collected whole blood in K2EDTA tubes following their own protocols. For TCRbeta analysis, collaborators shipped samples as frozen whole blood, isolated PBMCs, or DNA extracted from either of those sample types. TCRbeta CDR3 regions were amplified from genomic DNA using the immunoSEQ Assay, a bias-controlled multiplex PCR. In the source study's methods: Within the assay, amplification of reference gene primers was used to estimate how many nucleated cells each sample contained. Sequence reads were collapsed and filtered to measure the absolute abundance of every unique TCRbeta CDR3 rearrangement. Productive Simpson clonality was computed per sample as the square root of Simpson's diversity index over productive rearrangements. TCRdb provides this immuneACCESS table in a form limited to in-frame rearrangements. Some clones are lacking; in checked studies, under half of them reflect an unresolved V gene, and why the rest are absent is not known. V and J calls and clone size follow that table, whereas D and trimming were derived from the DNA. The sample contains about 42,000 clones, around 90% of them found a single time. About 20% of the sample is in the top ten clones.

The sequence was collected from a man in his 70s with active COVID-19. This chain is built from TRBV15 and TRBJ2-1; D gene: possibly TRBD1, on 6 matching bases. Sequencing input: peripheral blood. CDR3 protein: CATSRDIHRDNEQFF. The nucleotides read TGTGCCACCAGCAGAGATATCCACAGGGATAATGAGCAGTTCTTC.